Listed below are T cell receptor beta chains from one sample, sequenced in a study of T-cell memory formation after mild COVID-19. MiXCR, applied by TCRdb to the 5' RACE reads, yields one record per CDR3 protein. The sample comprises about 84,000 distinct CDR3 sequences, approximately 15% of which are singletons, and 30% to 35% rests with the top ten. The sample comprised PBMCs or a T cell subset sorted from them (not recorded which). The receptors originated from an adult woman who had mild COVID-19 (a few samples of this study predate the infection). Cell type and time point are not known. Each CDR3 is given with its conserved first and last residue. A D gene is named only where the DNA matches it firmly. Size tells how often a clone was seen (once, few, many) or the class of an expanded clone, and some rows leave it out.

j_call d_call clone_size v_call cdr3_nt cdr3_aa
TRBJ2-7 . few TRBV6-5 TGTGCCAGCAGTTACCATGTGGGATCCGGCTACGAGCAGTACTTC CASSYHVGSGYEQYF
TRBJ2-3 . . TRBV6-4 TGTGCCAGCAGTGACGGGAACACAGATACGCAGTATTTT CASSDGNTDTQYF
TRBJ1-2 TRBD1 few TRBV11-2 TGTGCCAGCAGCTTAGGCACAGGGGGGAGAGACTATGGCTACACCTTC CASSLGTGGRDYGYTF
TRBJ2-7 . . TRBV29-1 TGCAGCGTTGAGAGGCAGGGGAGCTCCTACGAGCAGTACTTC CSVERQGSSYEQYF
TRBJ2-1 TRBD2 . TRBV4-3 TGCGCCAGCAGCCAGCCAGGACTAGCTGGATACAATGAGCAGTTCTTC CASSQPGLAGYNEQFF
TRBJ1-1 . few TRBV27 TGTGCCAGCAGGAACCGGGACGGTCCCTTCACTGAAGCTTTCTTT CASRNRDGPFTEAFF
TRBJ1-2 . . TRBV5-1 TGCGCCAGCAGCTCCGACAGTACAGGGCCTTATGGCTACACCTTC CASSSDSTGPYGYTF
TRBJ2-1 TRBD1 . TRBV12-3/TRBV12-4 TGTGCCAGCAGTTTCGGACAGACAGGGGACAATGAGCAGTTCTTC CASSFGQTGDNEQFF
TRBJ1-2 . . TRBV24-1 TGTGCCACCAGTGATTTAGGTGGCCGAGTAGGCTACACCTTC CATSDLGGRVGYTF
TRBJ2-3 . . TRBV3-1 TGTGCCAGCAAAGATGCGGGGAGCACAGATACGCAGTATTTT CASKDAGSTDTQYF